This T cell receptor (beta chain) was sequenced in a study of blood T cell repertoires in COVID-19. This clone has more than one count but fewer than ten. The repertoire was sequenced with immunoSEQ multiplex PCR; TCRdb's copy has only in-frame clones and lacks some. This table holds 95,000 to 150,000 clones, about nine tenths found once. With V trimmed by 4 bases and J by 1 base, 11 bases remained unmatched. The CDR3 loop spans 17 amino acids. Looked up from germline, CDR1 is SGHRS and CDR2 is YFSETQ. The chain employs TRBV5-1 and TRBJ1-1, with 9 bases aligning to TRBD1. This clonotype was sampled from a man aged 35 to 55 with acute or convalescent COVID-19. Sequences were obtained from peripheral blood. The CDR3 nucleotides read TGCGCCAGCAGCGGGGGGACAGGGAGTGCTTGGAACACTGAAGCTTTCTTT. This sequence encodes CASSGGTGSAWNTEAFF.